This T cell receptor beta chain appears in the sequencing data of a study of OX40 agonist ivuxolimab in advanced cancers. Germline loops: CDR1 LNHDA, CDR2 SQIVND (reference sequence). The V segment lost 3 bases and the J segment 5 bases; nucleotides outside the gene matches: 9. This CDR3 spans 16 amino acids. Method: immunoSEQ multiplex PCR; TCRdb's copy keeps in-frame clones and lacks some. The sample contains approximately 100,000 clones, about 84% of which appear only once. The chain employs TRBV19 and TRBJ2-2; 7 nucleotides match TRBD2. The clonotype was recovered from an adult with an advanced solid tumor such as melanoma, head and neck, liver or kidney cancer. This sample comprised CD4+ or CD8+ T cells sorted from blood, obtained in a trial of the OX40 agonist ivuxolimab. This CDR3 is CASSMSGGSRTGELFF. The CDR3 region has the DNA TGTGCCAGTAGTATGTCCGGCGGGAGTAGAACCGGGGAGCTGTTTTTT.